A selection of T cell receptor beta chains follows, all from one sample in a study of OX40 agonist ivuxolimab in advanced cancers. This table comes from immunoSEQ multiplex PCR, and its TCRdb copy is limited to in-frame clones, with some not included. The data contain roughly 40,000 clones, 85% to 90% of them seen just once; the ten biggest clones take up 6%. Sequencing used CD4+ or CD8+ T cells sorted from blood, obtained in a trial of the OX40 agonist ivuxolimab. The receptors originated from an adult with an advanced solid tumor such as melanoma, head and neck, liver or kidney cancer. Each CDR3 is given with its conserved first and last residue. D genes are given only for firm matches. Expanded clones are given a class, and other clones once, few, many or no size at all.

size,V,J,D,CDR3,DNA
once,TRBV30,TRBJ1-5,.,CAWSVGGGGQPQHF,TGTGCCTGGAGTGTCGGGGGAGGTGGTCAGCCCCAGCATTTT
.,TRBV5-4,TRBJ2-1,TRBD2,CASRPQTSGRYNEQFF,TGTGCCAGCAGACCCCAAACTAGCGGGAGGTACAATGAGCAGTTCTTC
.,TRBV7-9,TRBJ1-1,.,CASSFREGGTEAFF,TGTGCCAGCAGCTTTCGGGAGGGAGGGACTGAAGCTTTCTTT
.,TRBV7-3,TRBJ1-3,.,CASSPTASGNTIYF,TGTGCCAGCAGCCCGACAGCATCTGGAAACACCATATATTTT
.,TRBV6-1,TRBJ2-5,TRBD1,CASLMGQLVQETQYF,TGTGCCAGCCTGATGGGACAGCTAGTCCAAGAGACCCAGTACTTC
few,TRBV7-9,TRBJ2-2,.,CASSLRTDFHRELFF,TGTGCCAGCAGCTTAAGGACAGATTTCCACCGGGAGCTGTTTTTT
.,TRBV10-3,TRBJ2-2,.,CAISEADRFRTGELFF,TGTGCCATCAGTGAGGCGGACAGATTTCGCACCGGGGAGCTGTTTTTT
.,TRBV5-1,TRBJ2-5,TRBD2,CASSPGRGNF,TGCGCCAGCAGCCCCGGGAGGGGTAACTTC
.,TRBV9,TRBJ2-7,.,CASSALQGGGNEQYF,TGTGCCAGCAGCGCTCTACAGGGGGGAGGGAACGAGCAGTACTTC
.,TRBV19,TRBJ2-1,TRBD2,CASTSGRSYNEQFF,TGTGCCAGCACTAGCGGGAGGTCTTACAATGAGCAGTTCTTC
.,TRBV28,TRBJ1-5,TRBD1,CASREQDRGKPQHF,TGTGCCAGCAGAGAACAGGACAGGGGCAAGCCCCAGCATTTT
.,TRBV16,TRBJ1-4,.,CASSAGPNRWEKLFF,TGTGCCAGCAGCGCTGGGCCTAACCGATGGGAAAAACTGTTTTTT
once,TRBV7-9,TRBJ2-3,TRBD1,CASSLVLGGASDTQYF,TGTGCCAGCAGCTTAGTGCTAGGGGGCGCGTCAGATACGCAGTATTTT
.,TRBV19,TRBJ2-3,.,CASSPWDKDTQYF,TGTGCCAGTAGTCCATGGGACAAAGATACGCAGTATTTT
.,TRBV20-1,TRBJ2-5,.,CSAPGVETQYF,TGCAGTGCTCCAGGAGTAGAGACCCAGTACTTC
.,TRBV7-9,TRBJ2-1,TRBD2,CASSTGLAGAEQFF,TGTGCCAGCAGCACGGGACTAGCGGGAGCTGAGCAGTTCTTC
.,TRBV4-1,TRBJ2-2,.,CASSQGVVGSPTGELFF,TGCGCCAGCAGCCAAGGGGTTGTAGGGAGCCCCACCGGGGAGCTGTTTTTT
.,TRBV6-5,TRBJ2-7,TRBD2,CASKKLAGASYEQYF,TGTGCCAGCAAAAAACTAGCGGGGGCCTCCTACGAGCAGTACTTC
once,TRBV21-1,TRBJ2-7,.,CASSPRGGGRACEQYF,TGTGCCAGCAGCCCCCGAGGCGGCGGGAGGGCCTGCGAGCAGTACTTC
.,TRBV21-1,TRBJ2-1,.,CASSTRDVRFF,TGTGCCAGCAGCACCCGGGACGTGCGGTTCTTC
.,TRBV5-1,TRBJ1-5,.,CASSLAGEGRQPQHF,TGCGCCAGCAGCTTGGCTGGGGAGGGCAGGCAGCCCCAGCATTTT
.,TRBV2,TRBJ1-2,.,CASRLDSYGYTF,TGTGCCAGCAGGCTAGACAGTTATGGCTACACCTTC
.,TRBV20-1,TRBJ1-1,.,CSVGENTEAFF,TGCAGTGTTGGGGAGAACACTGAAGCTTTCTTT
few,TRBV6-5,TRBJ1-1,.,CASSYGTGANTEAFF,TGTGCCAGCAGTTATGGGACGGGAGCTAACACTGAAGCTTTCTTT
few,TRBV6-5,TRBJ2-4,.,CASSYKSRRYF,TGTGCCAGCAGTTACAAATCCCGGCGGTACTTC
.,TRBV5-4,TRBJ2-4,TRBD1,CASSEGQGAYIQYF,TGTGCCAGCAGCGAGGGACAGGGGGCTTACATTCAGTACTTC
.,TRBV6-5,TRBJ1-1,.,CASGPSRVRNTEAFF,TGTGCCAGCGGCCCCTCTCGGGTCCGGAACACTGAAGCTTTCTTT
.,TRBV7-2,TRBJ2-1,.,CASSLAAGANEQFF,TGTGCCAGCAGCTTAGCGGCTGGGGCCAATGAGCAGTTCTTC
.,TRBV5-1,TRBJ2-1,TRBD2,CASRMLAEYNEQFF,TGCGCCAGCAGAATGCTAGCGGAGTACAATGAGCAGTTCTTC
.,TRBV9,TRBJ2-7,.,CASGRGGEQYF,TGTGCCAGCGGCAGGGGAGGCGAGCAGTACTTC
.,TRBV19,TRBJ1-5,.,CASKDDGSQPQHF,TGTGCCAGTAAGGATGACGGGTCCCAGCCCCAGCATTTT
once,TRBV5-6,TRBJ2-1,.,CASSLRQKYYNEQFF,TGTGCCAGCAGCTTGCGACAGAAGTACTACAATGAGCAGTTCTTC
.,TRBV5-4,TRBJ2-7,.,CASSLERQGGEQYF,TGTGCCAGCAGCTTGGAGCGTCAGGGCGGCGAGCAGTACTTC
.,TRBV6-5,TRBJ1-3,.,CASSPSGGNTIYF,TGTGCCAGCAGCCCGTCCGGGGGAAACACCATATATTTT
.,TRBV29-1,TRBJ1-1,TRBD1,CSVEGQGQGIATEAFF,TGCAGCGTTGAGGGGCAGGGACAGGGGATTGCGACTGAAGCTTTCTTT
medium-sized,TRBV9,TRBJ1-1,.,CASSVAYRGGEAFF,TGTGCCAGCAGCGTAGCGTATCGGGGAGGTGAAGCTTTCTTT
.,TRBV28,TRBJ2-4,.,CASSLSGTPQYF,TGTGCCAGCAGTTTGTCCGGGACCCCTCAGTACTTC
.,TRBV28,TRBJ2-3,.,CASSFRNTDTQYF,TGTGCCAGCAGTTTCCGGAACACAGATACGCAGTATTTT
.,TRBV7-3,TRBJ2-2,TRBD2,CASSLNGRATNTGELFF,TGTGCCAGCAGCTTAAACGGGAGGGCCACGAACACCGGGGAGCTGTTTTTT
.,TRBV6-1,TRBJ2-7,TRBD2,CASGRLAAYEQYF,TGTGCCAGCGGAAGGCTAGCGGCCTACGAGCAGTACTTC
.,TRBV5-4,TRBJ1-4,.,CASSLGLTNEKLFF,TGTGCCAGCAGCTTGGGGCTAACTAATGAAAAACTGTTTTTT
.,TRBV7-3,TRBJ1-2,TRBD1,CASSDDRGLGYTF,TGTGCCAGCAGCGACGACAGGGGACTTGGCTACACCTTC
.,TRBV30,TRBJ2-1,TRBD2,CAWSGAGASSSYNEQFF,TGTGCCTGGAGTGGAGCGGGAGCCTCAAGCTCCTACAATGAGCAGTTCTTC
.,TRBV5-8,TRBJ1-1,.,CASPDFGLQGNTEAFF,TGTGCCAGCCCTGACTTCGGGCTTCAAGGGAACACTGAAGCTTTCTTT
.,TRBV10-2,TRBJ2-1,TRBD2,CASKPAGDNEQFF,TGCGCCAGCAAGCCAGCGGGAGATAATGAGCAGTTCTTC
.,TRBV5-1,TRBJ1-3,TRBD1,CASSLQGVNSRSGNTIYF,TGCGCCAGCAGCTTACAGGGGGTAAATAGCCGCTCTGGAAACACCATATATTTT
.,TRBV5-6,TRBJ2-2,.,CASSWGNTGELFF,TGTGCCAGCAGCTGGGGGAACACCGGGGAGCTGTTTTTT
once,TRBV7-3,TRBJ2-1,TRBD2,CASSLGLAGRNEQFF,TGTGCCAGCAGCTTGGGGCTAGCGGGACGCAATGAGCAGTTCTTC
.,TRBV4-2,TRBJ2-7,.,CASSQVGGLLSYEQYF,TGTGCCAGCAGCCAAGTTGGAGGGCTACTGTCCTACGAGCAGTACTTC
.,TRBV29-1,TRBJ1-1,.,CSVDFGGAFF,TGCAGCGTTGATTTCGGGGGCGCTTTCTTT
.,TRBV5-1,TRBJ2-1,TRBD2,CASSSTSGGHNEQFF,TGCGCCAGCAGCTCCACTAGCGGGGGACACAATGAGCAGTTCTTC
.,TRBV2,TRBJ1-1,.,CASIMPPNTEAFF,TGTGCCAGCATAATGCCGCCGAACACTGAAGCTTTCTTT
.,TRBV7-8,TRBJ2-7,TRBD1,CASSQGQGGYEQYF,TGTGCCAGCAGCCAAGGACAGGGTGGCTACGAGCAGTACTTC
.,TRBV2,TRBJ1-4,.,CASSEGPVDEKLFF,TGTGCCAGCAGTGAAGGTCCCGTGGACGAAAAACTGTTTTTT
.,TRBV28,TRBJ1-4,.,CASRAAGGKLFF,TGTGCCAGCAGGGCTGCTGGGGGAAAACTGTTTTTT
.,TRBV30,TRBJ1-1,.,CAWSRRAQLNTEAFF,TGTGCCTGGAGTAGGCGGGCACAGTTGAACACTGAAGCTTTCTTT
.,TRBV10-3,TRBJ2-3,.,CATEGQKGGTQYF,TGTGCCACCGAAGGTCAAAAAGGCGGTACGCAGTATTTT
.,TRBV6-6,TRBJ1-1,.,CAIYQQANTEAFF,TGTGCCATCTACCAGCAGGCTAACACTGAAGCTTTCTTT
.,TRBV9,TRBJ2-3,.,CASSRTGWHTDTQYF,TGTGCCAGCAGCCGAACAGGGTGGCACACAGATACGCAGTATTTT
.,TRBV6-1,TRBJ2-7,.,CASSEKSRGGEQYF,TGTGCCAGCAGTGAAAAGAGCAGGGGTGGGGAGCAGTACTTC